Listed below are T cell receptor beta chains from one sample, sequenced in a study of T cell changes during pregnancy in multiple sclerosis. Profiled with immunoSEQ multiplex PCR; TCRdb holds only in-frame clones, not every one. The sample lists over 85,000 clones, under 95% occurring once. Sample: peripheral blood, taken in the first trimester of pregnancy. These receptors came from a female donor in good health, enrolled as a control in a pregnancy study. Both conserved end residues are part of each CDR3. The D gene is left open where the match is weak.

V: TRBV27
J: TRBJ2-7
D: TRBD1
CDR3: CARLHRDRVGEQYF
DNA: TGTGCCAGACTGCACCGGGACAGGGTGGGCGAGCAGTACTTC

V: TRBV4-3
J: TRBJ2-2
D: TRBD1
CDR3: CASSQGDLRQGASGELFF
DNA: TGCGCCAGCAGCCAAGGGGATCTTCGGCAGGGGGCGAGCGGGGAGCTGTTTTTT

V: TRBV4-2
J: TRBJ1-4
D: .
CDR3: CASSQDPRGRNEKLFF
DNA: TGTGCCAGCAGCCAAGATCCCAGGGGAAGGAATGAAAAACTGTTTTTT

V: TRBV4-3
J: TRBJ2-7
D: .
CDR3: CASSLNARDPYEQYF
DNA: TGCGCCAGCAGCCTAAACGCGAGGGATCCCTACGAGCAGTACTTC

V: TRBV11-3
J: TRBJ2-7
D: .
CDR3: CASSLGGRGSSSYEQYF
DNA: TGTGCCAGCAGCTTAGGAGGTCGCGGGTCAAGCTCCTACGAGCAGTACTTC

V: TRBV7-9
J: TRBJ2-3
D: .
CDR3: CASSSRRSGITDTQYF
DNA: TGTGCCAGCAGCTCCCGAAGGTCGGGGATCACAGATACGCAGTATTTT

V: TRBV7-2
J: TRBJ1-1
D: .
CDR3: CASSAGSSGAFF
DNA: TGTGCCAGCAGCGCAGGGTCCTCCGGAGCTTTCTTT

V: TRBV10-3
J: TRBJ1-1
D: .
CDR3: CAISESLANTEAFF
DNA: TGTGCCATCAGTGAGTCGTTGGCGAACACTGAAGCTTTCTTT

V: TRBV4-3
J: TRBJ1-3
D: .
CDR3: CASSQDGGLTGNTIYF
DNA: TGCGCCAGCAGCCAAGACGGCGGCCTCACTGGAAACACCATATATTTT

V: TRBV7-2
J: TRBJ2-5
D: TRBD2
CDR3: CASSLVGAGGREAQYF
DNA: TGTGCCAGCAGCTTAGTTGGTGCGGGGGGGCGTGAGGCCCAGTACTTC